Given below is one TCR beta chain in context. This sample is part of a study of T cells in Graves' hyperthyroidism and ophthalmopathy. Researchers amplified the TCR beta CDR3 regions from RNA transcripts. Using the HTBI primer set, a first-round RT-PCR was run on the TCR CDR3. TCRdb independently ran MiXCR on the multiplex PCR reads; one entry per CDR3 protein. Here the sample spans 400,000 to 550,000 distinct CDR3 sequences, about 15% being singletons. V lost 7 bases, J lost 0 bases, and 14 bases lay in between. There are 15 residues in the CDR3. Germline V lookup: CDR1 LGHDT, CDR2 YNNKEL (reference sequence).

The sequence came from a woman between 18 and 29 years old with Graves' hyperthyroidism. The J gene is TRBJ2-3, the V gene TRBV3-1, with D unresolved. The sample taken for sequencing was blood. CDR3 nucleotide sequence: TGTGCCAGCACCCCAAGAACGGCTAGCACAGATACGCAGTATTTT. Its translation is CASTPRTASTDTQYF.